The TCR beta chain under discussion was sequenced for a study of cytomegalovirus exposure and HLA in healthy donors. As concerns this clone: What it binds is not known.

PCR amplification relied on 60 Vbeta primers (plus 13 Jbeta primers). Authors' data handling: There were around 80 million unique TCR beta chains by a later count, and approximately 11 million of them were shared. Profiled with immunoSEQ multiplex PCR; TCRdb holds only in-frame clones, not every one. V, J and clone size are taken as reported in that table, and D and trimming were inferred from the DNA itself. The sample yields 150,000 to 200,000 clones, 80% seen once. V trimming: 4 bases; J trimming: 3 bases; junction bases outside the gene matches: 8. The CDR3 is 15 amino acids. Germline V lookup: CDR1 SGHDN, CDR2 FVKESK. Study-wide findings and caveats: The study reported that TCR beta sequences accurately predicted HLA-A and HLA-B alleles in most subjects.

The V gene is TRBV14, the J gene TRBJ2-7, with 8 bases matching TRBD2. The TCR sequence derives from a woman between 40 and 55 years old in good health and CMV-seronegative. Specimen: PBMCs. The CDR3 nucleotides are TGTGCCAGCAGCCCTCGGGGAGCGGGGGTCTACGAGCAGTACTTC. It encodes CASSPRGAGVYEQYF.